This T cell receptor (beta chain) was retrieved from a study of identical twins. Each CDR3 protein is one row after TCRdb ran MiXCR on the 5' RACE reads. The repertoire holds hundreds of thousands of distinct CDR3 sequences, with roughly 7.5% as singletons. Study-wide points: Within cord blood, abundant beta clonotypes carried fewer insertions, but memory repertoires showed no such trend. Cross-sectional statistical analysis was relied on for the conclusions, without the same donors being followed. Zero-insertion analyses might be partly confounded by invariant T cells like MAIT and iNKT.

This clonotype occurred many times. Its cognate antigen is unknown. This sample also belongs to another study, concerning yellow fever vaccine responses in identical twins.

This receptor was taken from a woman aged 18-29 years in good health. The sequenced material came from memory (CD45RO+) T cells sorted from blood.

The CDR3 is CASSLSSLGETQYF. In DNA, the CDR3 is TGCGCCAGCAGCTTAAGTAGTCTGGGAGAGACCCAGTACTTC. The chain combines TRBV5-1 with TRBJ2-5, with no clear D. The germline V gene has CDR1 SGHRS and CDR2 YFSETQ. This CDR3 has 14 amino acids. Trimming took off 2 bases at V and 4 bases at J, with 12 bases between the two ends.